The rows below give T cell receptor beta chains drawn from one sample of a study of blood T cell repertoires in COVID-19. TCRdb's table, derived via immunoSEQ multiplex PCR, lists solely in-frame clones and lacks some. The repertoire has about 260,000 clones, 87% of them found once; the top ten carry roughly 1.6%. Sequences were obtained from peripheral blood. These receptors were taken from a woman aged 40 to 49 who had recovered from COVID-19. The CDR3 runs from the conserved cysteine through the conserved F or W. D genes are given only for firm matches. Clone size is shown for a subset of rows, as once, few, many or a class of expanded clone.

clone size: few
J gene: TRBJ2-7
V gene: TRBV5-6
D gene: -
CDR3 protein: CASRPRLSSYEQYF
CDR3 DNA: TGTGCCAGCAGGCCGCGTCTTAGCTCCTACGAGCAGTACTTC

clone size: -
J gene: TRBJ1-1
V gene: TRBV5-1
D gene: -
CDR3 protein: CASSGAGGGTEAFF
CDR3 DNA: TGCGCCAGCAGCGGGGCGGGGGGAGGCACTGAAGCTTTCTTT

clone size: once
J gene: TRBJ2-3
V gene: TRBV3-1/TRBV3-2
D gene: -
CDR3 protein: CASSQGVSSTDTQYF
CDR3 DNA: TGTGCCAGCAGCCAAGGCGTCTCTAGCACAGATACGCAGTATTTT

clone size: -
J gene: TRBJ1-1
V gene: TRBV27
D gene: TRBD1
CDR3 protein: CASSLAGGMNTEAFF
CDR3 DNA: TGTGCCAGCAGTTTGGCAGGGGGCATGAACACTGAAGCTTTCTTT

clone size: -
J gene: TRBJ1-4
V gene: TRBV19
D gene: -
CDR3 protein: CASRGLEKLFF
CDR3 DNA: TGTGCCAGTAGGGGACTTGAAAAACTGTTTTTT

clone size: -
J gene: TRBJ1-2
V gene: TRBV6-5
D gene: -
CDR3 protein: CASSYSRGYGGYTF
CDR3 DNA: TGTGCCAGCAGTTACTCGCGGGGGTACGGTGGCTACACCTTC

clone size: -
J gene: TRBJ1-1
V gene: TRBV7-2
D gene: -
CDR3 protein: CASSASRGTTEAFF
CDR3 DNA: TGTGCCAGCAGCGCATCTCGGGGAACCACTGAAGCTTTCTTT

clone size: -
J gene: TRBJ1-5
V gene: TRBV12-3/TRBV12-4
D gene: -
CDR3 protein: CASTGDNQPQHF
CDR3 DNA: TGTGCCAGCACCGGGGATAATCAGCCCCAGCATTTT

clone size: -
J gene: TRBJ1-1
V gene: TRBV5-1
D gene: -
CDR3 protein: CASSWGVGAAGKAFF
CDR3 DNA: TGCGCCAGCAGCTGGGGGGTCGGGGCAGCTGGTAAAGCTTTCTTT

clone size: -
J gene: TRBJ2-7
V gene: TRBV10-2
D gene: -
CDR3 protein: CASQDGSSYEQYF
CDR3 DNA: TGCGCCAGCCAGGACGGGAGCTCCTACGAGCAGTACTTC

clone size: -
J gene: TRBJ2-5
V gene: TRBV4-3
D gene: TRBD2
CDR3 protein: CASSQDVLAGDIETQYF
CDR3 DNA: TGCGCCAGCAGCCAAGATGTCCTAGCGGGGGACATCGAGACCCAGTACTTC

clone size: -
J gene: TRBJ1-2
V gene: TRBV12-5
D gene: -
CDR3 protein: CASGLVRKDRENYGYTF
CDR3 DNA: TGTGCTAGTGGTTTGGTACGCAAGGACAGAGAAAACTATGGCTACACCTTC

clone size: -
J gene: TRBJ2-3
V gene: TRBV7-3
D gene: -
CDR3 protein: CASSGGTDTQYF
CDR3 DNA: TGTGCCAGCAGCGGGGGGACAGATACGCAGTATTTT

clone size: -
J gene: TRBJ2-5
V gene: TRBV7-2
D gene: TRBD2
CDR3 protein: CANSGGAGETQYF
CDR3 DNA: TGTGCCAATAGCGGGGGGGCCGGGGAGACCCAGTACTTC

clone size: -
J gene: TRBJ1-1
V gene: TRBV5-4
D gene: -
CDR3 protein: CASSSRVDRNTEAFF
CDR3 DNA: TGTGCCAGCAGCTCAAGGGTTGACAGGAACACTGAAGCTTTCTTT

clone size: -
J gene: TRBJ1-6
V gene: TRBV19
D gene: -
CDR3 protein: CASSIQDYNSPLHF
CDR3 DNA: TGTGCCAGTAGTATTCAGGACTACAATTCACCCCTCCACTTT

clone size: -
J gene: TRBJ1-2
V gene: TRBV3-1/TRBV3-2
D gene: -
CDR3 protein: CASSQDGGGYGYTF
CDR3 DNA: TGTGCCAGCAGCCAAGATGGGGGGGGCTATGGCTACACCTTC

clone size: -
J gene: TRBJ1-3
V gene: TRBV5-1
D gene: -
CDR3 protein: CASSLLGQAHTIYF
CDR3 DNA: TGCGCCAGCAGCTTGTTAGGCCAGGCCCACACCATATATTTT

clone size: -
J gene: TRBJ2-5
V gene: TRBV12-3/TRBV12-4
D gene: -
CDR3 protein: CASSPSETQYF
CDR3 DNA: TGTGCCAGCAGTCCCTCGGAGACCCAGTACTTC

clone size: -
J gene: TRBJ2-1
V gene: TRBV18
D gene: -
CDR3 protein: CASSGLASSYNEQFF
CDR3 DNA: TGTGCCAGCTCAGGGCTTGCCAGCTCCTACAATGAGCAGTTCTTC

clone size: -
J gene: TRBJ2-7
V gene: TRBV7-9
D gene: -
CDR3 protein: CASSLVRSYEQYF
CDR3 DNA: TGTGCCAGCAGCTTAGTCCGGTCCTACGAGCAGTACTTC

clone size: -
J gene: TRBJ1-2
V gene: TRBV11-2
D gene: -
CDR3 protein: CASSLQVTNYGYTF
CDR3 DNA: TGTGCCAGCAGCTTACAGGTTACCAACTATGGCTACACCTTC

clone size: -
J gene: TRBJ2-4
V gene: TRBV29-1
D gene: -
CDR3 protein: CSVHGGTDIQYF
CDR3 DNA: TGCAGCGTTCACGGAGGGACCGACATTCAGTACTTC

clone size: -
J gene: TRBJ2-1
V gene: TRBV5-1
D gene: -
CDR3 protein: CASSLEVAGTYNEQFF
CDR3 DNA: TGCGCCAGCAGCTTGGAGGTTGCGGGGACCTACAATGAGCAGTTCTTC

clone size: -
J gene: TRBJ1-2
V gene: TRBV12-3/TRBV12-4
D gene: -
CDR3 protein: CASSPTGFYGYTF
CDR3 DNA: TGTGCCAGCAGCCCTACAGGGTTCTATGGCTACACCTTC

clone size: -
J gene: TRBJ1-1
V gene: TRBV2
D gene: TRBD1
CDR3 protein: CASRQGEAFF
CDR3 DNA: TGTGCCAGCCGACAGGGTGAAGCTTTCTTT

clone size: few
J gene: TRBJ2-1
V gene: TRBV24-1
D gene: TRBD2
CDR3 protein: CATSDGTSGYNEQFF
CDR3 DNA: TGTGCCACCAGTGATGGGACTAGCGGTTACAATGAGCAGTTCTTC

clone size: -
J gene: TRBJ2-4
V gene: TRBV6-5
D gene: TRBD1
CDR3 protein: CASISQGAENIQYF
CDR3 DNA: TGTGCCAGCATCAGCCAGGGGGCGGAAAACATTCAGTACTTC

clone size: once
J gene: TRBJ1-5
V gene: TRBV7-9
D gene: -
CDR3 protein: CASSPGGQTGNQPQHF
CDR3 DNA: TGTGCCAGCAGCCCGGGAGGACAGACGGGTAATCAGCCCCAGCATTTT

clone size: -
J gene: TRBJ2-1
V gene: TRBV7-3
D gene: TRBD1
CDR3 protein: CASSSDRGGHNEQFF
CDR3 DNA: TGTGCCAGCAGCTCAGACAGGGGCGGGCACAATGAGCAGTTCTTC

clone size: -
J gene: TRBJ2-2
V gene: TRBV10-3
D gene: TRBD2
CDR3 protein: CAINPLAGANTGELFF
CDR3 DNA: TGTGCCATCAATCCACTCGCGGGGGCGAACACCGGGGAGCTGTTTTTT

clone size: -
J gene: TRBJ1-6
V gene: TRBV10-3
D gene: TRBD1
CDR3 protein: CAIRSTGTGSSPLHF
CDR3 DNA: TGTGCCATCAGATCCACCGGGACAGGGTCCTCACCCCTCCACTTT

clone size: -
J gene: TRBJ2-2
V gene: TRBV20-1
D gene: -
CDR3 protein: CSASMVQGNTGELFF
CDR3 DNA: TGCAGTGCTAGTATGGTCCAGGGTAACACCGGGGAGCTGTTTTTT

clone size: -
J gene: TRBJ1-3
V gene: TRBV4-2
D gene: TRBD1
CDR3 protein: CASSREGGPSGNTIYF
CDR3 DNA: TGTGCCAGCAGCCGGGAAGGGGGCCCCTCTGGAAACACCATATATTTT

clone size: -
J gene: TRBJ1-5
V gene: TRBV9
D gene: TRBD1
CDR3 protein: CASSPQARGNQPQHF
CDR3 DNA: TGTGCCAGCAGCCCCCAGGCCAGGGGGAATCAGCCCCAGCATTTT

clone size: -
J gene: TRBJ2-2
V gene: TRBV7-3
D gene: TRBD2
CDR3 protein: CASTPPGGGGTGELFF
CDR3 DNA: TGTGCCAGCACCCCCCCGGGCGGGGGGGGCACCGGGGAGCTGTTTTTT

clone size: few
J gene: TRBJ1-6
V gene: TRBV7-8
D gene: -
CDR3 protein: CASSRDSRLSPLHF
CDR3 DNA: TGTGCCAGCAGCCGAGACAGTAGGCTCTCACCCCTCCACTTT

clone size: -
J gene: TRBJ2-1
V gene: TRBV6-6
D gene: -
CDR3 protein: CASSYPNSIDNEQFF
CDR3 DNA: TGTGCCAGCAGTTACCCGAACTCCATCGACAATGAGCAGTTCTTC

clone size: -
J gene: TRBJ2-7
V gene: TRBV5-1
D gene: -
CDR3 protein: CASSPSGGTVYEQYF
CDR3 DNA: TGCGCCAGCAGTCCATCGGGCGGGACAGTCTACGAGCAGTACTTC

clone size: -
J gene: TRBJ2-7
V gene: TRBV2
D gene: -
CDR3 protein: CASSEGQTGGDEQYF
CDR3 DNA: TGTGCCAGCAGTGAGGGACAGACGGGGGGGGACGAGCAGTACTTC

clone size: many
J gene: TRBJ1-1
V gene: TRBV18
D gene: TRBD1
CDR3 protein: CASTGQANTEAFF
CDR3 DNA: TGTGCCAGCACCGGACAGGCGAACACTGAAGCTTTCTTT

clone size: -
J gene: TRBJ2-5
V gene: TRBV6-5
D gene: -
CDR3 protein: CASIGNGAQRETQYF
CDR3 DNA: TGTGCCAGCATTGGAAATGGCGCGCAGAGGGAGACCCAGTACTTC